These T cell receptor beta chains were read from a single sample in a study of shared clonotypes between healthy human individuals. Only in-frame clones appear in the TCRdb table, and some are missing; sequencing was by immunoSEQ multiplex PCR. The table has around 2,000,000 clones, approximately 95% seen once. Material: naive CD8+ T cells sorted from blood. The source is a man aged 18 to 35 in good health. CDR3s include the opening cysteine and the closing phenylalanine or tryptophan. The order of the fields is D gene, CDR3 length, J gene, clone size, V gene, CDR3 protein. D genes are given only for firm matches. A row's size may be missing; if present it is once, few, many or a size class.

>TRBD1|14|TRBJ2-2|NA|TRBV5-1
CASSPGNRGEELFF
>NA|12|TRBJ2-1|NA|TRBV4-1
CASSQDKGEQFF
>NA|13|TRBJ2-7|once|TRBV9
CASSPDGYYEQYF
>NA|13|TRBJ1-6|NA|TRBV27
CASSFRTGSPLHF
>TRBD1|17|TRBJ2-3|NA|TRBV7-9
CASSLGGTGEKVDTQYF
>TRBD2|16|TRBJ2-1|NA|TRBV7-7
CASSLDSGTSYNEQFF
>NA|16|TRBJ2-2|NA|TRBV18
CASSFQGSLNTGELFF
>NA|13|TRBJ2-7|NA|TRBV28
CASSFQFSYEQYF
>TRBD2|16|TRBJ2-5|NA|TRBV4-1
CASSSQGLAGEETQYF
>TRBD1|13|TRBJ2-7|NA|TRBV19
CASSPGQAYEQYF
>NA|14|TRBJ2-3|NA|TRBV4-1
CASSQDQEGISQYF
>NA|15|TRBJ1-1|NA|TRBV9
CASSVAPGLDTEAFF
>TRBD1|15|TRBJ2-5|NA|TRBV5-6
CASSSGQVGKETQYF
>NA|16|TRBJ2-3|NA|TRBV4-1
CASSPPSGGSTDTQYF
>NA|16|TRBJ1-1|NA|TRBV11-3
CASSPGRGPLNTEAFF
>NA|13|TRBJ1-5|few|TRBV19
CASSRAFDQPQHF
>TRBD2|16|TRBJ2-3|NA|TRBV6-1
CASSAGLGVGTDTQYF
>TRBD1|14|TRBJ1-2|NA|TRBV6-4
CASSETGGEGGYTF
>NA|13|TRBJ2-5|NA|TRBV19
CASTKDPGETQYF
>NA|16|TRBJ1-5|NA|TRBV15
CATSRDSSFSNQPQHF
>NA|16|TRBJ2-3|NA|TRBV11-2
CASSLYGRDSADTQYF
>NA|14|TRBJ2-7|NA|TRBV2
CASREDSASYEQYF
>TRBD1|16|TRBJ2-2|NA|TRBV7-9
CASSYDRAINTGELFF
>NA|15|TRBJ2-3|NA|TRBV7-2
CASSPLEGETDSQYF
>TRBD1|13|TRBJ2-1|NA|TRBV29-1
CSVGPGQGGEQFF
>TRBD1|14|TRBJ2-2|NA|TRBV4-1
CASSQTGLGGELFF
>NA|15|TRBJ2-3|NA|TRBV2
CASSSLGGLPGAQYF
>NA|15|TRBJ2-7|NA|TRBV4-1
CASNQGIQSSYEQYF
>NA|13|TRBJ2-7|NA|TRBV5-5
CASSPLVGYEQYF
>NA|15|TRBJ2-7|NA|TRBV4-1
CASSQVEASSYEQYF
>NA|16|TRBJ2-5|NA|TRBV7-2
CASSPRGLGGRETQYF
>NA|12|TRBJ2-7|NA|TRBV6-6
CASRPQGGEQYF
>TRBD2|16|TRBJ2-4|NA|TRBV4-3
CASSPGTPWAGDIQYF
>NA|15|TRBJ2-3|NA|TRBV7-9
CASSTVMGDTDTQYF
>TRBD2|14|TRBJ2-7|NA|TRBV19
CASSVGLGGYEQYF
>NA|12|TRBJ2-7|NA|TRBV12-5
CASGPESYEQYF
>TRBD1|15|TRBJ2-7|NA|TRBV11-3
CASSLEGQGQDEQYF
>TRBD2|16|TRBJ2-5|NA|TRBV7-9
CASSQLGGSKEETQYF
>NA|15|TRBJ1-1|NA|TRBV10-3
CAISEHSGMDTEAFF
>NA|13|TRBJ2-7|NA|TRBV6-1
CASSETVSYEQYF